The 8 T cell receptor beta chains reported below all come from one sample, sequenced in a study of cytomegalovirus exposure and HLA in healthy donors. PCR primers comprised 60 Vbeta and 13 Jbeta primers. TCRdb's table, derived via immunoSEQ multiplex PCR, lists solely in-frame clones and lacks some. Of 30,000 to 40,000 clones listed, 81% were seen once; the top ten hold about a tenth. The sample taken for sequencing was PBMCs. The receptors were sampled from a woman aged 40-49 years in good health and CMV-seronegative.

The CDR3 nucleotides read TGTGCCAGCAGCTTAGCTGCTAGCGGCTACGAGCAGTACTTC. The encoded protein is CASSLAASGYEQYF. The rearrangement joins TRBV7-2 to TRBJ2-7; 7 nucleotides line up with TRBD2. Germline CDR1 and CDR2: SGHTA and FQGNSA. J was trimmed by 3 bases and V by 0 bases; bases with no gene match: 2. This CDR3 has 14 residues.

This clone has just a few counts. This chain connects TRBV5-1 to TRBJ1-1; D might be TRBD1 (5 bases). Germline loops: CDR1 SGHRS, CDR2 YFSETQ. The CDR3 loop spans 15 amino acids. Trimming removed 5 bases at V and 1 base at J, with 15 bases between. The CDR3 DNA is TGCGCCAGCAGACACGCTCGGGACTCGAACACTGAAGCTTTCTTT. Translating gives CASRHARDSNTEAFF.

In DNA, the CDR3 is TGTGCCAGCTCACCCAGGGTAGCCCTCTCTGGAAACACCATATATTTT. This encodes CASSPRVALSGNTIYF. The chain combines TRBV18 with TRBJ1-3, with a weak D call TRBD1 (5 bases). The V end was cut by 3 bases, the J end by 0 bases, with 12 bases between. Germline V gene data show CDR1 as KGHSH and CDR2 as LQKENI. The CDR3 length is 16 residues. The whole variable domain, filled in from reference TRBV18 and TRBJ1-3, reads NAGVMQNPRHLVRRRGQEARLRCSPMKGHSHVYWYRQLPEEGLKFMVYLQKENIIDESGMPKERFSAEFPKEGPSILRIQQVVRGDSAAYFCASSPRVALSGNTIYFGEGSWLTVV.

The chain employs TRBV4-3 and TRBJ2-1; a possible D gene is TRBD2 (6 bases). V was trimmed by 0 bases and J by 9 bases, leaving 12 bases between them. The CDR3 length is 14 residues. Germline CDR1 LGHNA, CDR2 YSLEER. Here the CDR3 reads CASSQDSGVGEQFF. The CDR3 DNA sequence: TGCGCCAGCAGCCAAGATTCGGGGGTAGGTGAGCAGTTCTTC.

The chain uses TRBV19 and TRBJ2-7, with 7 positions matching TRBD2. Looked up from germline, CDR1 is LNHDA and CDR2 is SQIVND (reference sequence). Trimming cost V 3 bases and J 6 bases; bases outside gene matches: 2. This CDR3 region has 12 residues. The CDR3 sequence: CASSIKRGEQYF. CDR3 nucleotides: TGTGCCAGTAGTATTAAGCGGGGCGAGCAGTACTTC.

J is TRBJ1-3 and V is TRBV19; D is unclear. CDR1 LNHDA and CDR2 SQIVND come from the germline V gene (reference sequence). The CDR3 has 11 amino acids. Deletions cut 8 bases from V and 3 bases from J, with 5 bases between. The CDR3 sequence: CASAIGNTIYF. The CDR3 DNA reads TGTGCCAGTGCGATTGGAAACACCATATATTTT.

This chain links TRBV7-8 with TRBJ2-7, with TRBD2 matching over 9 bases. This CDR3 has 16 residues. In germline, CDR1 is SGHVS, CDR2 FQNEAQ. The J segment lost 4 bases and the V segment lost 6 bases, leaving 13 bases of the junction unmatched. The CDR3 here is CASSRTGTSKSYEQYF. In DNA form, the CDR3 reads TGTGCCAGCAGTCGAACCGGGACTAGCAAAAGTTACGAGCAGTACTTC.

This clone has a handful of counts. The chain joins TRBV4-3 to TRBJ2-6; D is ambiguous. Germline V CDR1 and CDR2: LGHNA, YSLEER. V lost 6 bases and J 0 bases, leaving 9 bases between the germline ends. This CDR3 comprises 15 residues. As DNA, the CDR3 is TGCGCCAGCAGTTTCATTAGCTCTGGGGCCAACGTCCTGACTTTC. Translation gives CASSFISSGANVLTF.